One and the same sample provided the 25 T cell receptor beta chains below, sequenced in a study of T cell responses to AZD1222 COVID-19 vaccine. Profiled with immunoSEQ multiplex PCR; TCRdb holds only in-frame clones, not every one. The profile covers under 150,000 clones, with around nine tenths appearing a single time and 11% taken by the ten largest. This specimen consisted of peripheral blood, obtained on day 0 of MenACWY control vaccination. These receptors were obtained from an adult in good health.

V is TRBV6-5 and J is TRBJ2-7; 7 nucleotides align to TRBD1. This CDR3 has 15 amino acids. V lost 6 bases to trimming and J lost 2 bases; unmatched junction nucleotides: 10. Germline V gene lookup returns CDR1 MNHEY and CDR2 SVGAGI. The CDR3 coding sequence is TGTGCCAGCAGCGAGTCAGGACAGGCCCCCTACGAGCAGTACTTC. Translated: CASSESGQAPYEQYF.

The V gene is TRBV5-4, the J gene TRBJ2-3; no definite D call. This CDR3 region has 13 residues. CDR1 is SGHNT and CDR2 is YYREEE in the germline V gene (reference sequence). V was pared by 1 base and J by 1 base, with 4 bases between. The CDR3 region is CASSLSGTDTQYF. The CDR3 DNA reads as TGTGCCAGCAGCTTGTCAGGCACAGATACGCAGTATTTT.

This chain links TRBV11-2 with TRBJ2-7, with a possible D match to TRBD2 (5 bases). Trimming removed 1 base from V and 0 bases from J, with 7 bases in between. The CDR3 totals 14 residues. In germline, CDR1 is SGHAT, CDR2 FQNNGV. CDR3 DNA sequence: TGTGCCAGCAGCTTAGCGGGATCCTCCTACGAGCAGTACTTC. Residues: CASSLAGSSYEQYF.

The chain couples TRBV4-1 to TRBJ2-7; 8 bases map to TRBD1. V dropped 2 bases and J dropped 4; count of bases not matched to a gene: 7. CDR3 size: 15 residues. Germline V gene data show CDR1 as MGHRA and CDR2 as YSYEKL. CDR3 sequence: CASSQNQGAVYEQYF. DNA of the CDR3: TGCGCCAGCAGCCAAAACCAGGGGGCGGTATACGAGCAGTACTTC.

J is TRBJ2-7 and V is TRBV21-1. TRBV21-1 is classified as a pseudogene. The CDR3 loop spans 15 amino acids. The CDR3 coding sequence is TGTGCCAGCAGCAAAGCTCGCCCGAACCCCTACGAGCAGTACTTC. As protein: CASSKARPNPYEQYF.

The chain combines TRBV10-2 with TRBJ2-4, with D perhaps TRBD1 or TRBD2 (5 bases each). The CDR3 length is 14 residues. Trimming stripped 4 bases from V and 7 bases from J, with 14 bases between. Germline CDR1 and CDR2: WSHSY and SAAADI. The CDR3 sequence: CASSGLLGDNIQYF. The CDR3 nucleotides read TGCGCCAGCAGTGGACTCCTGGGGGACAACATTCAGTACTTC.

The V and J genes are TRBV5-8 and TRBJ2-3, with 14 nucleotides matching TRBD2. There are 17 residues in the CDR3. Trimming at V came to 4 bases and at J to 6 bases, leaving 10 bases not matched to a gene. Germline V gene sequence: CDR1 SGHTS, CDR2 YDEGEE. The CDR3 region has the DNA TGTGCCAGCAGCAGTGGACTAGCGGGAGGCCGCGGGGATACGCAGTATTTT. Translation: CASSSGLAGGRGDTQYF.

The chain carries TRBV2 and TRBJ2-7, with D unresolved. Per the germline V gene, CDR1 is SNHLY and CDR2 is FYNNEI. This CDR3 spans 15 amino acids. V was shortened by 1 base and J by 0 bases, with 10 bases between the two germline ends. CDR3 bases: TGTGCCAGCAGTGAAGAGTCAGCAGGCTCCTACGAGCAGTACTTC. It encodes CASSEESAGSYEQYF.

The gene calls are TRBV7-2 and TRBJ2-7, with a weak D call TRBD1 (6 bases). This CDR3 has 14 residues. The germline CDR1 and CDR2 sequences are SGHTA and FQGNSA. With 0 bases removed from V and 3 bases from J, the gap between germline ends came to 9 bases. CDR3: CASSLAQGNYEQYF. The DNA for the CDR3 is TGTGCCAGCAGCTTAGCACAGGGAAACTACGAGCAGTACTTC.

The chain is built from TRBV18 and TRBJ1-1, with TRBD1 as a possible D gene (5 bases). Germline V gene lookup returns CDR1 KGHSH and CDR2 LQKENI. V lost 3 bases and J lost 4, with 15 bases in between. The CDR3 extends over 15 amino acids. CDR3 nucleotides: TGTGCCAGCTCACCGTCGCTGCTGAGGGGCACTGAAGCTTTCTTT. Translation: CASSPSLLRGTEAFF.

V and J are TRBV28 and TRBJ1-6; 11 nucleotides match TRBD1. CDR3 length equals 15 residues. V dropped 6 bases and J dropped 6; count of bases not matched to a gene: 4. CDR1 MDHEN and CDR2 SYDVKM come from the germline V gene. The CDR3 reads CASSRGTGGNSPLHF. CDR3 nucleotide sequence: TGTGCCAGCAGCCGGGGGACAGGGGGTAATTCACCCCTCCACTTT.

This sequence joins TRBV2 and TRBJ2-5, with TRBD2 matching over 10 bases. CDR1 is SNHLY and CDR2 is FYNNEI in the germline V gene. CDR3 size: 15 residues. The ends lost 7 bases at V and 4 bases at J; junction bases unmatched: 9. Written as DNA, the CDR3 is TGTGCCAGCACAGCTAGCGGGAGCCCCCGAGAGACCCAGTACTTC. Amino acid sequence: CASTASGSPRETQYF.

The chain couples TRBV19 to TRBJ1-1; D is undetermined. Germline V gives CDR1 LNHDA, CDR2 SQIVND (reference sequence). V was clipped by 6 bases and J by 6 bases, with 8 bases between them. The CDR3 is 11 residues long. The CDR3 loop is CASRDWPEAFF. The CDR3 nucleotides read TGTGCCAGTAGGGATTGGCCTGAAGCTTTCTTT.

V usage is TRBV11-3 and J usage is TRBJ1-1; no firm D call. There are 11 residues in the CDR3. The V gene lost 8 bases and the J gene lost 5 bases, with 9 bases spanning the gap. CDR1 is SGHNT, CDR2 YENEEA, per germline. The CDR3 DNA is TGTGCCAGCGGGAGAGAGACTGAAGCTTTCTTT. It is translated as CASGRETEAFF. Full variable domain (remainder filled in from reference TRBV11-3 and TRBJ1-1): EAGVVQSPRYKIIEKKQPVAFWCNPISGHNTLYWYLQNLGQGPELLIRYENEEAVDDSQLPKDRFSAERLKGVDSTLKIQPAELGDSAVYLCASGRETEAFFGQGTRLTVV.

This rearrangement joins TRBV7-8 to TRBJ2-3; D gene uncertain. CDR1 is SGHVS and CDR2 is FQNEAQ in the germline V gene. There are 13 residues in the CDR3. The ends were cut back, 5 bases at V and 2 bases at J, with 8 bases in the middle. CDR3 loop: CASSRRDTDTQYF. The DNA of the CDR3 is TGTGCCAGCAGCCGAAGGGACACAGATACGCAGTATTTT. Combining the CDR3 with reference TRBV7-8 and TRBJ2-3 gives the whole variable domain GAGVSQSPRYKVAKRGQDVALRCDPISGHVSLFWYQQALGQGPEFLTYFQNEAQLDKSGLPSDRFFAERPEGSVSTLKIQRTQQEDSAVYLCASSRRDTDTQYFGPGTRLTVL.

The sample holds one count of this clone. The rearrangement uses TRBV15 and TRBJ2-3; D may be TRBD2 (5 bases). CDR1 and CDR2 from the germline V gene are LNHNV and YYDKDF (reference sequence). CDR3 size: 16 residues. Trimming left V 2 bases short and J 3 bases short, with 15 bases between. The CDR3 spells CATSRSRRGDTDTQYF. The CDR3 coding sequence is TGTGCCACCAGCAGATCGAGACGGGGAGATACAGATACGCAGTATTTT. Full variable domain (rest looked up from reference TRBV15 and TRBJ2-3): DAMVIQNPRYQVTQFGKPVTLSCSQTLNHNVMYWYQQKSSQAPKLLFHYYDKDFNNEADTPDNFQSRRPNTSFCFLDIRSPGLGDTAMYLCATSRSRRGDTDTQYFGPGTRLTVL.

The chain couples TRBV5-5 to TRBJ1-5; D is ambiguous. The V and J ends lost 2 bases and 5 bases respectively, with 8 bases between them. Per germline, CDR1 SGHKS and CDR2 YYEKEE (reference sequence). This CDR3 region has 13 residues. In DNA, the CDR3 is TGTGCCAGCAGCTTTCTGCGTGATCAGCCCCAGCATTTT. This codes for CASSFLRDQPQHF.

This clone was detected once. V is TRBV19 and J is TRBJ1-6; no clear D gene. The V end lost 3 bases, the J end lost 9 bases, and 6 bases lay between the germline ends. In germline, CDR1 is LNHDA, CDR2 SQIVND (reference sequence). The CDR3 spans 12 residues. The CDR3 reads CASSIVGSPLHF. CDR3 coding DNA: TGTGCCAGTAGTATTGTGGGTTCACCCCTCCACTTT.

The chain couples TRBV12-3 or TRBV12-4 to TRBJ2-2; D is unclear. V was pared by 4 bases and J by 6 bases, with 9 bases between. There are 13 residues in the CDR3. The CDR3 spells CASSSVEAGELFF. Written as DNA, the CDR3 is TGTGCCAGCAGTTCCGTTGAAGCCGGGGAGCTGTTTTTT.

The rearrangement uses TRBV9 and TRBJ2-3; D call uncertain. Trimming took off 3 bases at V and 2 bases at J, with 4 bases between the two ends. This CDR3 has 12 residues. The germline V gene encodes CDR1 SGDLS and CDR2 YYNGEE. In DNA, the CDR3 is TGTGCCAGCAGCGCGACCACAGATACGCAGTATTTT. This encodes CASSATTDTQYF.

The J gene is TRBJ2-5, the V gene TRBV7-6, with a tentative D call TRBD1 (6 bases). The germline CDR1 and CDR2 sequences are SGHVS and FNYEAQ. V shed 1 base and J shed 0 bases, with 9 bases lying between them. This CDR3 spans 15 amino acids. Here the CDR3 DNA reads TGTGCCAGCAGCTTAGGGACAGCGTACCAAGAGACCCAGTACTTC. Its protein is CASSLGTAYQETQYF.

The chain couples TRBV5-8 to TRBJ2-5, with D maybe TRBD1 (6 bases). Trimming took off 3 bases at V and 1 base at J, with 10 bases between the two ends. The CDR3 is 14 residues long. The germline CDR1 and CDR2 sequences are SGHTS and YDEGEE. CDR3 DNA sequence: TGTGCCAGCAGCTCGGGACACCTCCAAGAGACCCAGTACTTC. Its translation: CASSSGHLQETQYF.

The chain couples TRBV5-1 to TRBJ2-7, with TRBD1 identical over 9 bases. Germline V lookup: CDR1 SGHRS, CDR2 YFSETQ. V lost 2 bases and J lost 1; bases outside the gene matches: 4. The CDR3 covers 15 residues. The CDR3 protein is CASSFLTGGSYEQYF. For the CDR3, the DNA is TGCGCCAGCAGCTTTCTGACAGGGGGTTCCTACGAGCAGTACTTC.

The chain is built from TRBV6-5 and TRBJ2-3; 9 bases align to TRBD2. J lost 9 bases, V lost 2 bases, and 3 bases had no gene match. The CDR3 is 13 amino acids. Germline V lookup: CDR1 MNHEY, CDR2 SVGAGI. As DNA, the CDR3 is TGTGCCAGCAGTTACGCGACTAGCGGAACGCAGTATTTT. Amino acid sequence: CASSYATSGTQYF.

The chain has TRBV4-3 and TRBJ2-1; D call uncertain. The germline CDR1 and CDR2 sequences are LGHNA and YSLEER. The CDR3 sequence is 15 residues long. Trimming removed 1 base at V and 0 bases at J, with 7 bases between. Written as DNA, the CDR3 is TGCGCCAGCAGCCAAGGGGATGGCTCCTACAATGAGCAGTTCTTC. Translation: CASSQGDGSYNEQFF.